These 18 T cell receptor beta chains came from one sample sequenced in a study of T cells in women clearing cervical HPV infection. Here immunoSEQ multiplex PCR was the method, and the copy in TCRdb shows in-frame clones only, minus some. This table holds more than 20,000 clones. The sequenced sample consisted of blood buffy coat. The receptors derive from a woman aged 18 to 69 with a cervical HPV16 infection that either progressed to CIN3+ or cleared (not recorded which).

Remarks on this clone: The read terminates 3 residues before the CDR3 end, so the remaining end is supplied by the germline J gene. V and J are TRBV5-1 and TRBJ1-1, with 9 bases fitting TRBD1. Germline assignment: CDR1 SGHRS and CDR2 YFSETQ. J lost 4 bases, V lost 0 bases, and 1 base had no gene match. This CDR3 is built from 14 residues. Partial CDR3 DNA: TGCGCCAGCAGCTTGGAGGGACAGGGCACTGAA. Translating gives CASSLEGQGTE. The whole CDR3 reads CASSLEGQGTEAFF. Supplemented by reference TRBV5-1 and TRBJ1-1, the full variable domain reads KAGVTQTPRYLIKTRGQQVTLSCSPISGHRSVSWYQQTPGQGLQFLFEYFSETQRNKGNFPGRFSGRQFSNSRSEMNVSTLELGDSALYLCASSLEGQGTEAFFGQGTRLTVV.

A remark on this clone: At one end, the junction sequence differs from germline, possibly due to a read error. The read ends 3 residues before the CDR3 terminus; that terminus is restored from the germline J gene. The V gene is TRBV18, the J gene TRBJ1-1; maybe TRBD1 (6 bases). CDR1 KGHSH and CDR2 LQKENI come from the germline V gene. The CDR3 length is 16 residues. CDR3 loop: CANSPRAGGWNTEAFF. CDR3 DNA, as far as it was read: TGTGCCAACTCACCACGAGCGGGGGGCTGGAACACTGAA. The complete variable domain, with remaining parts taken from reference TRBV18 and TRBJ1-1, reads NAGVMQNPRHLVRRRGQEARLRCSPMKGHSHVYWYRQLPEEGLKFMVYLQKENIIDESGMPKERFSAEFPKEGPSILRIQQVVRGDSAAYFCANSPRAGGWNTEAFFGQGTRLTVV.

Comments on this clone: The read comes to an end 3 residues before the CDR3 does, leaving the germline J gene to fill in the end. The chain links TRBV18 to TRBJ2-3, with D perhaps matching TRBD1 or TRBD2 (6 bases each). This CDR3 has 11 residues. Germline values: CDR1 KGHSH, CDR2 LQKENI. Here the CDR3 reads CASLEGETQYF. CDR3 DNA (partial): TGTGCCAGCTTGGAGGGGGAGACG.

A word on this clone: Read sequence stops 3 residues before the CDR3 end, and the germline J gene provides the missing end. This chain links TRBV5-1 with TRBJ2-7, with 8 bases aligning to TRBD1. J was trimmed by 0 bases and V by 0 bases; bases with no gene match: 2. Germline assignment: CDR1 SGHRS and CDR2 YFSETQ. CDR3 length equals 15 residues. The covered CDR3 bases are TGCGCCAGCAGCTTGGGACAGGGGATCTCCTACGAG. Its translation is CASSLGQGISYE. The whole CDR3 region reads CASSLGQGISYEQYF.

A word on this clone: The CDR3 extends 3 residues past the end of the read, so its final part is completed from the germline J gene. The genes are TRBV5-1 and TRBJ2-5, with a possible D match to TRBD1 (6 bases). Germline V gene sequence: CDR1 SGHRS, CDR2 YFSETQ. V was shortened by 4 bases and J by 3 bases, with 10 bases between the two germline ends. This CDR3 contains 13 residues. The chain's CDR3 is CASSAGQKETQYF. The sequenced part of the CDR3 DNA is TGCGCCAGCAGCGCCGGACAGAAAGAGACC.

A note on this clone: The CDR3 end lies 3 residues beyond the end of the read and is filled in from the germline J gene. The V and J genes are TRBV6-1 and TRBJ2-1; possibly TRBD2 for D (5 bases). The V and J ends lost 6 bases and 6 bases respectively, with 12 bases between them. Looked up from germline, CDR1 is MNHNS and CDR2 is SASEGT. The CDR3 has 13 residues. CDR3 sequence: CASSEPRGNEQFF. The sequenced part of the CDR3 DNA is TGTGCCAGCAGCGAACCTCGGGGCAATGAG.

As to this clone: From the germline J gene comes the end of the CDR3, since the read stops 3 residues before it. The genes are TRBV6-1 and TRBJ2-3; D gene uncertain. CDR3 length: 18 residues. Germline assignment: CDR1 MNHNS and CDR2 SASEGT. Trimming cost V 1 base and J 1 base, with 18 bases left between them. The part of the CDR3 DNA that was read is TGTGCCAGCAGTGAAGTATATGCCCGGGTGCGTCGCACAGATACG. Encoded protein: CASSEVYARVRRTDT. In full, the CDR3 reads CASSEVYARVRRTDTQYF.

Comment on this clone: The missing CDR3 end, 3 residues past where the read stops, is filled in from the germline J gene. The chain couples TRBV9 to TRBJ2-3; 11 bases map to TRBD2. V shed 4 bases and J 1 base; nucleotides not matched to a gene: 5. The CDR3 is made up of 16 amino acids. Germline CDR1 and CDR2: SGDLS and YYNGEE. The CDR3 reads CASSPRSGGGTDTQYF. The DNA read from the CDR3 is TGTGCCAGCAGCCCACGTAGCGGGGGGGGCACAGATACG.

For this clone: The read is 3 residues too short to cover the CDR3 end, so that end is filled in from the germline J gene. V usage is TRBV13 and J usage is TRBJ2-7, with 12 bases identical to TRBD2. V dropped 11 bases and J dropped 6; count of bases not matched to a gene: 11. Looked up from germline, CDR1 is PRHDT and CDR2 is FYEKMQ (reference sequence). This CDR3 spans 14 amino acids. CDR3 DNA (partial): TGTGCCTCCCGCGGTCTAGCGGGGGGGCTCGAG. Its protein product is CASRGLAGGLE. The full-length CDR3 reads as CASRGLAGGLEQYF.

As to this clone: The read is 3 residues too short to cover the CDR3 end, so that end is filled in from the germline J gene. The chain carries TRBV7-3 and TRBJ2-7, with TRBD1 matching over 8 bases. The germline V gene encodes CDR1 SGHTA and CDR2 FQGTGA. The V segment lost 5 bases and the J segment 6 bases; nucleotides outside the gene matches: 9. CDR3 size: 14 residues. Here the CDR3 reads CASSKTGVAFEQYF. The part of the CDR3 DNA that was read is TGTGCCAGCAGCAAGACAGGGGTTGCTTTCGAG.

In the case of this clone: The sequence runs out 3 residues before the end of the CDR3; the remainder is reconstructed from the germline J gene. The chain couples TRBV20-1 to TRBJ2-3; 8 bases align to TRBD2. CDR3 size: 13 residues. Per germline, CDR1 DFQATT and CDR2 SNEGSKA (reference sequence). Trimming removed 3 bases from V and 8 bases from J; junction bases left unmatched: 7. CDR3 sequence: CSARVGGATTQYF. The sequenced CDR3 bases are TGCAGTGCTAGGGTCGGGGGGGCGACTACG.

Turning to this clone: The observed sequence ends 3 residues before the CDR3 terminus, with the missing tail filled in from the germline J gene. The chain employs TRBV28 and TRBJ1-1; TRBD1 might be the D (6 bases). This CDR3 comprises 15 residues. The V gene's germline CDR1 is MDHEN and CDR2 SYDVKM. Deletions cut 5 bases from V and 5 bases from J, with 18 bases between. This chain's CDR3 is CASSLAGELGTEAFF. CDR3 DNA, as far as it was read: TGTGCCAGCAGTCTAGCAGGGGAATTAGGGACTGAA. Drawing the rest from reference TRBV28 and TRBJ1-1, the complete variable domain is DVKVTQSSRYLVKRTGEKVFLECVQDMDHENMFWYRQDPGLGLRLIYFSYDVKMKEKGDIPEGYSVSREKKERFSLILESASTNQTSMYLCASSLAGELGTEAFFGQGTRLTVV.

Notes on this clone: Sequencing ends 3 residues short of the CDR3 end; the germline J gene provides the rest. V gene TRBV5-4 combines with J gene TRBJ2-3; the D is unclear. V shed 2 bases and J shed 4 bases, with 8 bases lying between them. Germline assignment: CDR1 SGHNT and CDR2 YYREEE (reference sequence). There are 13 residues in the CDR3. The sequenced CDR3 bases are TGTGCCAGCAGCTTCCCTGTTTCAGATACG. It specifies CASSFPVSDT. The whole CDR3 reads CASSFPVSDTQYF.

On this clone: The CDR3 is cut off 3 residues early in the read; its end comes from the germline J gene. V gene TRBV18 combines with J gene TRBJ2-1; 7 bases line up with TRBD2. From germline, CDR1 is KGHSH and CDR2 LQKENI. This CDR3 is built from 15 residues. V shed 2 bases and J 5 bases; nucleotides not matched to a gene: 6. The CDR3 sequence: CASSPETSDNNEQFF. The DNA read from the CDR3 is TGTGCCAGCTCACCAGAAACTAGCGACAACAATGAG.

Comments on this clone: The sequenced fragment ends 3 residues before the CDR3 boundary, so the rest is inferred from the germline J gene. The chain couples TRBV18 to TRBJ2-2, with D tentatively TRBD2 (5 bases). This CDR3 is built from 15 residues. Per germline, CDR1 KGHSH and CDR2 LQKENI. CDR3 sequence: CASSPGGGRNSPLFF. The CDR3 DNA, read in part, is TGTGCCAGCTCCCCTGGCGGAGGAAGAAATTCACCG.

Worth noting for this clone: Read coverage stops 3 residues before the CDR3 terminus; the germline J gene supplies the remainder. This chain joins TRBV5-1 and TRBJ2-2, with a possible D match to TRBD2 (5 bases). Trimming stripped 1 base from V and 8 bases from J, with 6 bases between. CDR1 and CDR2 (germline): SGHRS, YFSETQ. The CDR3 is 12 amino acids. The CDR3 sequence is CASSLTGGELFF. Partial CDR3 DNA: TGCGCCAGCAGCTTGACGGGGGGGGAG.

With respect to this clone: The read is 3 residues too short to cover the CDR3 end, so that end is filled in from the germline J gene. The chain employs TRBV5-1 and TRBJ2-3, with no clear D. The CDR3 is 15 amino acids. The V gene lost 0 bases and the J gene lost 6 bases, with 14 bases spanning the gap. In germline, CDR1 is SGHRS, CDR2 YFSETQ. The sequenced CDR3 bases are TGCGCCAGCAGCTTGGAATCTTTCCACATGGATACG. Translating gives CASSLESFHMDT. The whole CDR3 is CASSLESFHMDTQYF.

Details on this clone: The read halts 3 residues ahead of the CDR3 end, with the missing end drawn from the germline J gene. The chain employs TRBV2 and TRBJ1-1, with a weak D call TRBD1 (5 bases). V gave up 3 bases and J gave up 4 bases, with 21 bases separating them. The CDR3 consists of 17 residues. CDR1 and CDR2 from the germline V gene are SNHLY and FYNNEI. This chain's CDR3 is CASSDIGVFGASTEAFF. The covered CDR3 bases are TGTGCCAGCAGTGACATTGGGGTTTTTGGGGCCTCCACTGAA.